This T cell receptor beta chain was documented in a study of vaccination effects on CD4 cells after COVID-19. Across the study: Participants completed two doses of the BNT162b2 or mRNA-1273 vaccine. Study-wide results and caveats: Whether induced by infection or by vaccine, clones showed marked clonal contraction late after vaccination.

Germline-derived CDR1 and CDR2 are SGHTA and FQGNSA. The ends were cut back, 0 bases at V and 4 bases at J, with 13 bases in the middle. This CDR3 contains 16 residues. Generated by immunoSEQ multiplex PCR, the TCRdb table keeps only in-frame clones and is missing some. The sample has about 64,000 clones, about 72% seen once. The culture ran for less than 12 days, and then CD4+ T cells were isolated. A positive SARS-CoV-2 PCR test fell between March and December 2020. In the case of this clone: What it binds is not known.

This sequence was found in a human donor who had a prior SARS-CoV-2 infection. The specimen comprised CD4+ T cells from PBMCs cultured without peptide, sampled before COVID-19 vaccination. The chain is built from TRBV7-2 and TRBJ2-1, with D possibly matching TRBD2 (5 bases). CDR3 DNA: TGTGCCAGCAGCTTAGCCCTAACTAGGGAATACAATGAGCAGTTCTTC. This gives the protein CASSLALTREYNEQFF.